The 21 T cell receptor beta chains given below trace back to one sample, sequenced in a study of graft-versus-host responses after intestinal transplantation. Here immunoSEQ multiplex PCR was the method, and the copy in TCRdb shows in-frame clones only, minus some. Of about 120,000 clones in the sample, over 85% were seen once. Their cognate antigens are unknown. Sequenced here: unstimulated CD8+ T cells sorted from spleen or lymph node cells, sampled before intestinal transplant. The receptor source for this set is a human donor who received an intestinal transplant.

The chain is built from TRBV21-1 and TRBJ1-5. TRBV21-1 is described as a pseudogene. This CDR3 contains 13 residues. The CDR3 is CASSSRRNQPQHF. DNA of the CDR3: TGTGCCAGCAGCTCCAGACGCAATCAGCCCCAGCATTTT.

Regarding this clone: The sample has other DNA sequences that encode this CDR3 too. The chain couples TRBV19 to TRBJ2-2, with D unclear. The length of the CDR3 is 12 residues. The ends were cut back, 3 bases at V and 6 bases at J, with 5 bases in the middle. CDR1 LNHDA and CDR2 SQIVND come from the germline V gene (reference sequence). The DNA for the CDR3 is TGTGCCAGTAGTATTGTGTCCGGGGAGCTGTTTTTT. Its protein is CASSIVSGELFF.

V and J are TRBV7-6 and TRBJ2-1; the D is unclear. V lost 0 bases and J 6 bases, leaving 12 bases between the germline ends. The CDR3 is 15 amino acids. Germline CDR1 SGHVS, CDR2 FNYEAQ. In DNA form, the CDR3 reads TGTGCCAGCAGCTTAGCAAGTGGGAATCTCAATGAGCAGTTCTTC. It translates to CASSLASGNLNEQFF.

J is TRBJ1-4 and V is TRBV28, with D possibly TRBD1 on 5 matching bases. Germline V lookup: CDR1 MDHEN, CDR2 SYDVKM. V was pared by 6 bases and J by 5 bases, with 19 bases between. The CDR3 consists of 16 residues. The DNA for the CDR3 is TGTGCCAGCAGGGGGGTATATGGGGCGCGGAATGAAAAACTGTTTTTT. This sequence encodes CASRGVYGARNEKLFF.

The rearrangement joins TRBV15 to TRBJ1-1; D is possibly TRBD1 (5 bases). Germline V gene sequence: CDR1 LNHNV, CDR2 YYDKDF (reference sequence). Trimming left V 5 bases short and J 6 bases short, with 16 bases between. The CDR3 length is 14 residues. In DNA form, the CDR3 reads TGTGCCACCAGCCGCAGGGCTAAGTCGGCTGAAGCTTTCTTT. Protein sequence: CATSRRAKSAEAFF. The variable domain in full, with the rest retrieved from reference TRBV15 and TRBJ1-1, is DAMVIQNPRYQVTQFGKPVTLSCSQTLNHNVMYWYQQKSSQAPKLLFHYYDKDFNNEADTPDNFQSRRPNTSFCFLDIRSPGLGDTAMYLCATSRRAKSAEAFFGQGTRLTVV.

The CDR3 DNA reads as TGCAGCGTTGCAGGGACAACCCTGGATACGCAGTATTTT. This encodes CSVAGTTLDTQYF. The chain recombines TRBV29-1 with TRBJ2-3, with D possibly matching TRBD1 (6 bases). Trimming shortened V by 4 bases and J by 6 bases, and 14 bases separated the two germline ends. In germline, CDR1 is SQVTM, CDR2 ANQGSEA. CDR3 length: 13 amino acids.

The chain recombines TRBV5-6 with TRBJ2-1, with D possibly matching TRBD1 (6 bases). The CDR3 runs 16 residues. V lost 4 bases and J lost 0, with 14 bases in between. CDR1 is SGHDT, CDR2 YYEEEE, per germline. CDR3 nucleotides: TGTGCCAGCAGCGAGTCAGGGGCGAGCTCCTACAATGAGCAGTTCTTC. Translating gives CASSESGASSYNEQFF.

This clone appeared a single time. The chain is built from TRBV4-1 and TRBJ1-1; possible D gene TRBD1, 5 bases. V lost 4 bases and J lost 3, with 12 bases in between. Germline values: CDR1 MGHRA, CDR2 YSYEKL. CDR3 length: 14 amino acids. The chain's CDR3 is CASSLQGGDTEAFF. CDR3 DNA: TGCGCCAGCAGCCTCCAGGGAGGTGACACTGAAGCTTTCTTT.

V gene TRBV5-5 combines with J gene TRBJ1-2; D might be TRBD1 (5 bases). V shed 0 bases and J shed 3 bases, with 9 bases lying between them. This CDR3 contains 14 residues. Per germline, CDR1 SGHKS and CDR2 YYEKEE (reference sequence). CDR3 amino acids: CASSLGGIDYGYTF. CDR3 DNA: TGTGCCAGCAGCTTGGGGGGGATCGACTATGGCTACACCTTC.

The V call is TRBV5-6, the J call TRBJ1-1; perhaps TRBD1 as D (5 bases). The CDR3 runs to 15 residues. Germline assignment: CDR1 SGHDT and CDR2 YYEEEE. Trimming took 4 bases from V and 4 from J, leaving 17 bases between them. In DNA form, the CDR3 reads TGTGCCAGCAGCCAGGGACTACCCTCTGGCACTGAAGCTTTCTTT. It specifies CASSQGLPSGTEAFF.

This sequence joins TRBV7-6 and TRBJ2-3, with no clear D. There are 16 residues in the CDR3. Trimming shortened V by 1 base and J by 1 base, and 12 bases separated the two germline ends. Per germline, CDR1 SGHVS and CDR2 FNYEAQ. CDR3 in DNA: TGTGCCAGCAGCTTAGGTCAAACAGTAGGCACAGATACGCAGTATTTT. This translates into CASSLGQTVGTDTQYF.

V and J are TRBV23-1 and TRBJ2-1, with no clear D. TRBV23-1 is noted as an ORF with a role that remains uncertain. V shed 2 bases and J shed 10 bases, with 6 bases lying between them. The CDR3 spans 11 residues. DNA for the CDR3: TGCGCCAGCAGTCAAGGCAGGGAGCAGTTCTTC. Amino acids: CASSQGREQFF.

The V call is TRBV7-8, the J call TRBJ2-1; D remains ambiguous. Trimming took off 7 bases at V and 0 bases at J, with 13 bases between the two ends. This CDR3 comprises 15 residues. Germline CDR1 SGHVS, CDR2 FQNEAQ. CDR3 coding DNA: TGTGCCAGCACCCTAAGTGCCTCCTCCTACAATGAGCAGTTCTTC. The encoded protein is CASTLSASSYNEQFF.

This chain connects TRBV5-6 to TRBJ2-1; TRBD2 matches 10 bases. This CDR3 spans 16 amino acids. Germline V gene sequence: CDR1 SGHDT, CDR2 YYEEEE. J gave up 9 bases and V 3 bases, and 12 bases lay outside the gene matches. The CDR3 sequence is CASSWWLAGDGSEQFF. As DNA, the CDR3 is TGTGCCAGCAGCTGGTGGCTAGCGGGAGATGGCAGTGAGCAGTTCTTC.

Concerning this clone: At one of its ends the junction is not consistent with the germline gene, which may arise from a read error. The chain links TRBV7-7 to TRBJ2-5, with 9 bases lining up with TRBD2. The CDR3 sequence is 16 residues long. Germline assignment: CDR1 SSHAT and CDR2 FNYEAQ (reference sequence). The CDR3 sequence: CASSPKTSGLLRGQYF. The DNA for the CDR3 is TGTGCTAGCAGCCCTAAGACTAGCGGATTACTACGGGGGCAGTACTTC.

CDR3 DNA: TGCGCCAGCAGCCAAGCGGGAATGAGCCACTACAATGAGCAGTTCTTC. It specifies CASSQAGMSHYNEQFF. The chain carries TRBV4-1 and TRBJ2-1, with D maybe TRBD2 (5 bases). V lost 1 base and J lost 3, with 13 bases in between. The CDR3 has 16 amino acids. Germline V gene sequence: CDR1 MGHRA, CDR2 YSYEKL.

The chain combines TRBV25-1 with TRBJ2-5; D may correspond to TRBD1 or TRBD2 (5 bases each). Deletions cut 2 bases from V and 5 bases from J, with 12 bases between. The CDR3 has 14 residues. CDR1 and CDR2 (germline): MGHDK, SYGVNS. Written as DNA, the CDR3 is TGTGCCAGCAGTGAAAATGAGGGGTGGGAGACCCAGTACTTC. Encoded protein: CASSENEGWETQYF. The whole variable domain, filled in from reference TRBV25-1 and TRBJ2-5, reads EADIYQTPRYLVIGTGKKITLECSQTMGHDKMYWYQQDPGMELHLIHYSYGVNSTEKGDLSSESTVSRIRTEHFPLTLESARPSHTSQYLCASSENEGWETQYFGPGTRLLVL.

The gene calls are TRBV11-2 and TRBJ2-7; possible D gene TRBD2, 5 bases. The CDR3 totals 16 residues. Germline V gene sequence: CDR1 SGHAT, CDR2 FQNNGV. The germline V and J ends were trimmed by 2 bases and 2 bases, with 16 bases remaining between them. The CDR3 loop is CASSLRASSETYEQYF. The CDR3 DNA sequence: TGTGCCAGCAGCTTACGAGCTAGCTCCGAGACCTACGAGCAGTACTTC.

This clone occurred once. This chain joins TRBV7-8 and TRBJ2-7; D is possibly TRBD2 (5 bases). The CDR3 has 15 amino acids. Trimming cost V 0 bases and J 1 base, with 10 bases left between them. The germline gives CDR1 SGHVS, CDR2 FQNEAQ. Written as DNA, the CDR3 is TGTGCCAGCAGCTTAGCAGAGGGTATTTCCTACGAGCAGTACTTC. Translated, it gives CASSLAEGISYEQYF.

V and J are TRBV6-4 and TRBJ2-2, with TRBD2 matching 7 bases. Germline CDR1 is MRHNA and CDR2 is SNTAGT. The CDR3 contains 17 residues. V lost 6 bases to trimming and J lost 2 bases; unmatched junction nucleotides: 12. The chain's CDR3 is CASSPWGGRVNTGELFF. Written as DNA, the CDR3 is TGTGCCAGCAGCCCCTGGGGAGGGAGAGTAAACACCGGGGAGCTGTTTTTT.

This sequence joins TRBV19 and TRBJ1-5; D is ambiguous. CDR1 LNHDA and CDR2 SQIVND come from the germline V gene (reference sequence). The length of the CDR3 is 13 residues. V shed 7 bases and J shed 0 bases, with 7 bases lying between them. CDR3 DNA sequence: TGTGCCAGTACCGAGATTAGCAATCAGCCCCAGCATTTT. Translation gives CASTEISNQPQHF.